This TCR beta chain was retrieved from a study of blood T cell repertoires in COVID-19. Methods used by the authors: Reference gene primer amplification gave estimated nucleated cell counts. Using immunoSEQ multiplex PCR, the repertoire was profiled, and TCRdb retains in-frame clones only, with some absent. That table furnishes V, J and clone size, whereas the DNA furnished D and trimming. In the table there are more than 200,000 clones, around 90% of which are singletons. With V trimmed by 2 bases and J by 6 bases, 9 bases remained unmatched. CDR1 is MGHRA, CDR2 YSYEKL, per germline. This CDR3 region has 17 residues.

The chain uses TRBV4-1 and TRBJ1-6, with 8 bases lining up with TRBD1. This TCR was recovered from a human donor in a cohort sampled during active COVID-19. The sample was peripheral blood. The CDR3 DNA sequence: TGCGCCAGCAGCCAACTTGGACAGGGAGAGGGTAATTCACCCCTCCACTTT. Amino acid sequence: CASSQLGQGEGNSPLHF.